Listed below are T cell receptor beta chains from one sample, sequenced in a study of cytomegalovirus exposure and HLA in healthy donors. The repertoire was sequenced with immunoSEQ multiplex PCR; TCRdb's copy has only in-frame clones and lacks some. The table records a few hundred thousand clones, around 85% of them present only once. Sequenced sample: PBMCs. The origin of the receptors is a girl under 10 years old in good health and CMV-seronegative. The conserved cysteine and the conserved F or W are not part of the CDR3 here. D genes are given only for firm matches.

CDR3 protein: AWDSPNTGELF
D gene: NA
V gene: TRBV30
CDR3 length: 11

CDR3 protein: ASSGQNYGYT
D gene: NA
V gene: TRBV5-4
CDR3 length: 10

CDR3 protein: AISASDTHYTQY
D gene: NA
V gene: TRBV10-3
CDR3 length: 12

CDR3 protein: ATSTAGGSYNEQF
D gene: TRBD2
V gene: TRBV15
CDR3 length: 13

CDR3 protein: SVDWVGRNTTPQETQY
D gene: NA
V gene: TRBV29-1
CDR3 length: 16

CDR3 protein: ASSQEYGGGAWNEQY
D gene: NA
V gene: TRBV4-2
CDR3 length: 15

CDR3 protein: ASSAWTGYGTDTQY
D gene: TRBD1
V gene: TRBV19
CDR3 length: 14

CDR3 protein: ASSSVTGLPEAF
D gene: NA
V gene: TRBV5-1
CDR3 length: 12

CDR3 protein: ASRLDSGTYNEQF
D gene: NA
V gene: TRBV7-9
CDR3 length: 13

CDR3 protein: AWSAGTSFILGQF
D gene: TRBD2
V gene: TRBV30
CDR3 length: 13

CDR3 protein: ASSSASGSSYEQY
D gene: TRBD2
V gene: TRBV11-2
CDR3 length: 13

CDR3 protein: ASSQGPFRSNQPQH
D gene: NA
V gene: TRBV4-1
CDR3 length: 14

CDR3 protein: ASSDRPTNEKLF
D gene: NA
V gene: TRBV5-1
CDR3 length: 12

CDR3 protein: ASSLGGVGMYNEQF
D gene: NA
V gene: TRBV27
CDR3 length: 14

CDR3 protein: ASSLTSGTYEQY
D gene: TRBD2
V gene: TRBV5-5
CDR3 length: 12

CDR3 protein: ASSLSWGTSGDYEQY
D gene: TRBD2
V gene: TRBV4-2
CDR3 length: 15

CDR3 protein: ASRGGTGVQFRETQY
D gene: NA
V gene: TRBV25-1
CDR3 length: 15

CDR3 protein: ASSLVPPGSSYNEQF
D gene: NA
V gene: TRBV7-7
CDR3 length: 15

CDR3 protein: ASSPDTSSYNEQF
D gene: NA
V gene: TRBV11-2
CDR3 length: 13

CDR3 protein: ASSWRQGQYEQY
D gene: TRBD1
V gene: TRBV7-9
CDR3 length: 12

CDR3 protein: ASSRSGQDTEAF
D gene: TRBD1
V gene: TRBV23-1
CDR3 length: 12

CDR3 protein: ASSLGQRNYNEQF
D gene: NA
V gene: TRBV27
CDR3 length: 13

CDR3 protein: ASSEVTGYGGYT
D gene: TRBD1
V gene: TRBV2
CDR3 length: 12

CDR3 protein: ASSFRQGAHNEQF
D gene: TRBD1
V gene: TRBV5-1
CDR3 length: 13